The clone carrying this T cell receptor (beta chain) showed up just a few times. The antigen remains unidentified. This entry comes from a study of beta chain features in type 1 diabetes. Study in general: The examined sorted cells totaled some 99 million across samples. Study-level results: Among all four CD4+ subsets, Type 1 diabetes patients had TCRB CDR3s that were moderately but significantly shorter.

Only one heparinised blood draw was taken per donor, and its volume averaged around 100 mL. Sorting that relied on CD45RO/CCR7/CD25/CD127/CD95/CD27 yielded CD4+ naive, central memory, regulatory and stem cell-like memory cells. The V gene lost 2 bases and the J gene lost 2 bases, with 14 bases spanning the gap. The CDR3 sequence is 15 residues long. Germline V CDR1 and CDR2: SQVTM, ANQGSEA. Reverse transcribing all isolated RNA meant expressed TCRB transcripts were sequenced. Using immunoSEQ multiplex PCR, the repertoire was profiled, and TCRdb retains in-frame clones only, with some absent. The repertoire holds over 600,000 clones, with roughly an eighth as singletons.

The chain employs TRBV29-1 and TRBJ2-3; D unresolved. The TCR was taken from a man aged 25 to 45 with type 1 diabetes. The sample comprised naive CD4+ T cells from blood. CDR3 sequence reads: CSVENQAEVTDTQYF. Here the CDR3 DNA reads TGCAGCGTTGAAAATCAGGCAGAGGTCACAGATACGCAGTATTTT.